These 8 T cell receptor beta chains were sequenced from one sample in a study of blood T cell repertoires in COVID-19. Data came from immunoSEQ multiplex PCR; TCRdb stores just in-frame clones and leaves some out. The table lists 150,000 or so clones, about 85% of them singletons. The sequencing input was peripheral blood. The receptors here all came from a man aged 18 to 35 with acute or convalescent COVID-19.

The chain has TRBV19 and TRBJ1-1; no reliable D call. CDR3 size: 12 residues. V was clipped by 3 bases and J by 5 bases, with 7 bases between them. Germline values: CDR1 LNHDA, CDR2 SQIVND (reference sequence). The CDR3 DNA sequence: TGTGCCAGTAGTATCGGGGTTACTGAAGCTTTCTTT. Its translation is CASSIGVTEAFF.

This clone appeared once. This CDR3 reads CASTLTSGYNEQFF. Written as DNA, the CDR3 is TGTGCCAGTACCCTGACTAGCGGTTACAATGAGCAGTTCTTC. This chain joins TRBV19 and TRBJ2-1; 9 bases align to TRBD2. The CDR3 covers 14 residues. The germline gives CDR1 LNHDA, CDR2 SQIVND (reference sequence). Trimming at V came to 7 bases and at J to 4 bases, leaving 5 bases not matched to a gene. The full variable domain, in which reference TRBV19 and TRBJ2-1 provide the parts outside the CDR3, is DGGITQSPKYLFRKEGQNVTLSCEQNLNHDAMYWYRQDPGQGLRLIYYSQIVNDFQKGDIAEGYSVSREKKESFPLTVTSAQKNPTAFYLCASTLTSGYNEQFFGPGTRLTVL.

The chain joins TRBV24-1 to TRBJ1-2, with D maybe TRBD1 (6 bases). The CDR3 is 13 amino acids. Germline CDR1 is KGHDR and CDR2 is SFDVKD. The germline V and J ends were trimmed by 4 bases and 5 bases, with 10 bases remaining between them. The CDR3 bases are TGTGCCACCAGTGACCAAACAGGGTATGGCTACACCTTC. This gives the protein CATSDQTGYGYTF.

The chain uses TRBV5-1 and TRBJ2-5; perhaps TRBD1 as D (5 bases). This CDR3 contains 13 residues. V was trimmed by 0 bases and J by 2 bases, leaving 5 bases between them. CDR1 and CDR2 from the germline V gene are SGHRS and YFSETQ. The DNA of the CDR3 is TGCGCCAGCAGCTTGGGACAGCAAGAGACCCAGTACTTC. It is translated as CASSLGQQETQYF. Based on the CDR3 plus reference TRBV5-1 and TRBJ2-5, the full variable domain is KAGVTQTPRYLIKTRGQQVTLSCSPISGHRSVSWYQQTPGQGLQFLFEYFSETQRNKGNFPGRFSGRQFSNSRSEMNVSTLELGDSALYLCASSLGQQETQYFGPGTRLLVL.

The chain carries TRBV21-1 and TRBJ2-4; the table gives TRBD1 as D, unverified against the DNA. TRBV21-1 corresponds to a pseudogene. The CDR3 loop spans 15 amino acids. The CDR3 DNA sequence: TGTGCCAGCAGCAAAGAGGGCAGGGTTAAAAACATTCAGTACTTC. The encoded protein is CASSKEGRVKNIQYF.

The chain employs TRBV18 and TRBJ1-1; 7 nucleotides line up with TRBD1. The CDR3 has 15 residues. The V gene's germline CDR1 is KGHSH and CDR2 LQKENI. V gave up 3 bases and J gave up 1 base; unmatched junction bases: 5. CDR3 nucleotides: TGTGCCAGCTCACCTTTACAGGGGAAGAACACTGAAGCTTTCTTT. This gives the protein CASSPLQGKNTEAFF.

CDR3 sequence: CASSPDSSNQPQHF. CDR3 bases: TGTGCCAGCAGCCCGGACAGCTCCAATCAGCCCCAGCATTTT. V usage is TRBV7-2 and J usage is TRBJ1-5, with D maybe TRBD1 (6 bases). V shed 5 bases and J shed 3 bases, with 11 bases lying between them. The CDR3 consists of 14 residues. Germline V gives CDR1 SGHTA, CDR2 FQGNSA.

The chain combines TRBV24-1 with TRBJ1-1, with 8 bases identical to TRBD1. The CDR3 totals 16 residues. Germline V gene lookup returns CDR1 KGHDR and CDR2 SFDVKD. V shed 4 bases and J 0 bases; nucleotides not matched to a gene: 6. CDR3 loop: CATSDSRQGMNTEAFF. CDR3 DNA: TGTGCCACCAGTGACAGCCGACAGGGGATGAACACTGAAGCTTTCTTT.